This T cell receptor beta chain appears in the sequencing data of a study of relationships among human T cell subsets. Study-wide results and caveats: Many CDR3s were shared across Th1, Th2 and regulatory subsets. Over 55% of CD8+ cytotoxic sequences came from clones with over 100 reads.

Semiquantitative ARM-PCR amplified T cell receptor alpha and beta CDR3 regions from mRNA. In ARM-PCR, communal superprimers followed tagged nested gene-specific primers for exponential amplification. MiXCR, applied by TCRdb to the multiplex PCR reads, yields one record per CDR3 protein. Of a few thousand distinct CDR3 sequences in the sample, roughly 50% were seen once. About this clonotype itself: Its antigen is as yet unknown.

Th2 cells were selected with anti-CD294 beads after removing CD4+CD56+ natural killer T cells. T cell subsets were isolated with magnetic beads coated with subset-specific monoclonal antibodies. CDR3 size: 14 residues. Germline V lookup: CDR1 SNHLY, CDR2 FYNNEI. With 4 bases clipped from V and 4 bases from J, the junction kept 5 bases outside the gene matches. The receptor was isolated from a man aged 35 to 55 in good health. Sequencing input: CD4+ Th2 cells sorted from blood. The V and J genes are TRBV2 and TRBJ1-1; the match to TRBD1 covers 8 bases. The CDR3 coding sequence is TGTGCCAGCAGTGCCAAGACAGGGGCCACTGAAGCTTTCTTT. It yields the protein CASSAKTGATEAFF.